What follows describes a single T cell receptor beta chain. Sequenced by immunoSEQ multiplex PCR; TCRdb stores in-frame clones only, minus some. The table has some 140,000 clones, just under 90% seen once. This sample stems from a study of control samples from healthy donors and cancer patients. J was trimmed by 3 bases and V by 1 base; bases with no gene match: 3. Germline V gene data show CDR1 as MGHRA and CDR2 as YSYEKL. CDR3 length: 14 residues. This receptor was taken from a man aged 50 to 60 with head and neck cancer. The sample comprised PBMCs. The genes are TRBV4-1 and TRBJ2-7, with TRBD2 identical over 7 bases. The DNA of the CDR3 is TGCGCCAGCAGCCAAGGTAGGGAGGGCTACGAGCAGTACTTC. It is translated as CASSQGREGYEQYF.